A selection of T cell receptor beta chains follows, all from one sample in a study of regulatory T cells in long-lasting Graves disease. TCRdb processed the multiplex PCR reads anew with MiXCR; each CDR3 protein has one entry. The table shows over 450,000 distinct CDR3 sequences, with approximately 21% occurring only once. The source material was peripheral blood mononuclear cells (PBMCs), sampled when the disease was refractory, from a patient treated with antithyroid drugs. The source of these receptors is a female donor with Graves disease. Each CDR3 is given with its conserved first and last residue. The order of the fields is clone size, V gene, D gene, J gene, CDR3 DNA, CDR3 protein. A D gene is named only where the DNA matches it firmly. A row's size may be missing; if present it is once, few, many or a size class.

abundance: many
v_gene: TRBV13
d_gene: -
j_gene: TRBJ2-7
CDR3nt: TGTGCCAGCAGCCCCTCCGGGACGGGAGCCTACGAGCAGTACTTC
CDR3aa: CASSPSGTGAYEQYF

abundance: few
v_gene: TRBV7-2
d_gene: -
j_gene: TRBJ1-5
CDR3nt: TGTGCCAGCAGCTCGGATTATAGCCAGCCCCAGCATTTT
CDR3aa: CASSSDYSQPQHF

abundance: -
v_gene: TRBV7-2
d_gene: -
j_gene: TRBJ1-5
CDR3nt: TGTGCCAGCAGCTCACAGGTCTATTATCAGCCCCAGCATTTT
CDR3aa: CASSSQVYYQPQHF

abundance: -
v_gene: TRBV7-2
d_gene: TRBD1
j_gene: TRBJ2-7
CDR3nt: TGTGCCAGCAGCTTAGTACCCCCAGGACAGGGGTACTCCTACGAGCAGTACTTC
CDR3aa: CASSLVPPGQGYSYEQYF

abundance: -
v_gene: TRBV5-6
d_gene: -
j_gene: TRBJ2-3
CDR3nt: TGTGCCAGCAGCCTGTTCACTAGCACAGATACGCAGTATTTT
CDR3aa: CASSLFTSTDTQYF

abundance: few
v_gene: TRBV5-1
d_gene: -
j_gene: TRBJ1-2
CDR3nt: TGCGCCAGCAGCCTGGGACGTGGAGGGGGAAACTATGGCTACACCTTC
CDR3aa: CASSLGRGGGNYGYTF

abundance: few
v_gene: TRBV11-2
d_gene: -
j_gene: TRBJ1-4
CDR3nt: TGTGCCAGCAGCTCCACAGGGATAGGTGAAAAACTGTTTTTT
CDR3aa: CASSSTGIGEKLFF

abundance: many
v_gene: TRBV28
d_gene: -
j_gene: TRBJ2-5
CDR3nt: TGTGCCAGCAGCCCAGGGGCCGGGCCGGGAGAGACCCAGTACTTC
CDR3aa: CASSPGAGPGETQYF

abundance: few
v_gene: TRBV6-1
d_gene: -
j_gene: TRBJ1-1
CDR3nt: TGTGCCAGCAGGGCGTGGGACACTGAAGCTTTCTTT
CDR3aa: CASRAWDTEAFF

abundance: many
v_gene: TRBV28
d_gene: -
j_gene: TRBJ1-1
CDR3nt: TGTGCCAGCAGTTTGGAGGTGGGGGCTTCTGAAGCTTTCTTT
CDR3aa: CASSLEVGASEAFF

abundance: -
v_gene: TRBV19
d_gene: -
j_gene: TRBJ2-2
CDR3nt: TGTGCCAGTAGTCCTTGGGGTGGATCGAACACCGGGGAGCTGTTTTTT
CDR3aa: CASSPWGGSNTGELFF

abundance: -
v_gene: TRBV7-2
d_gene: -
j_gene: TRBJ1-1
CDR3nt: TGTGCCAGCAGCTTAGGACGTCCGACTGAAGCTTTCTTT
CDR3aa: CASSLGRPTEAFF

abundance: many
v_gene: TRBV7-2
d_gene: -
j_gene: TRBJ2-5
CDR3nt: TGTGCCAGCAGCTCACAACGAGAGACCCAGTACTTC
CDR3aa: CASSSQRETQYF

abundance: -
v_gene: TRBV19
d_gene: -
j_gene: TRBJ1-5
CDR3nt: TGTGCCAGTAGGACCTCAACCGGGACACCCAATCAGCCCCAGCATTTT
CDR3aa: CASRTSTGTPNQPQHF

abundance: once
v_gene: TRBV30
d_gene: -
j_gene: TRBJ1-3
CDR3nt: TGTGCCTGGAGTGTGTTTGCGGGGTCTGGAAACACCATATATTTT
CDR3aa: CAWSVFAGSGNTIYF